One and the same sample provided the 11 T cell receptor beta chains below, sequenced in a study of OX40 agonist ivuxolimab in advanced cancers. Measured with immunoSEQ multiplex PCR; TCRdb has only the in-frame clones, and not every one. The sample contains about 75,000 clones, 86% of which appear only once. Sequencing used CD4+ or CD8+ T cells sorted from blood, obtained in a trial of the OX40 agonist ivuxolimab. All receptors come from an adult with an advanced solid tumor such as melanoma, head and neck, liver or kidney cancer.

This clone has only one observation. The rearrangement links TRBV5-1 to TRBJ1-2, with 8 bases that match TRBD1. The CDR3 totals 16 residues. Germline lookup yields CDR1 SGHRS and CDR2 YFSETQ. With 0 bases clipped from V and 6 bases from J, the junction kept 10 bases outside the gene matches. CDR3 in DNA: TGCGCCAGCAGCTTGGGTACGGCAGGGGGCTGGAATGGCTACACCTTC. It yields the protein CASSLGTAGGWNGYTF.

V is TRBV4-2 and J is TRBJ2-1, with 10 bases fitting TRBD2. The junction had 0 bases not matched to a gene; V was cut back by 2 bases and J by 2 bases. Germline CDR1 and CDR2: LGHNA and YNFKEQ. The CDR3 contains 15 residues. The CDR3 nucleotides are TGTGCCAGCAGCCAAAGCGGGGGGGCCTACAATGAGCAGTTCTTC. Amino acids: CASSQSGGAYNEQFF.

This clone was found a few times. J is TRBJ2-2 and V is TRBV2; 11 bases are a match to TRBD1. CDR1 is SNHLY and CDR2 is FYNNEI in the germline V gene. With 6 bases clipped from V and 7 bases from J, the junction kept 7 bases outside the gene matches. The CDR3 extends over 15 amino acids. In DNA form, the CDR3 reads TGTGCCAGCAGACGGGACAGGGGGGTGGTCGGGGAGCTGTTTTTT. Amino acid sequence: CASRRDRGVVGELFF.

J is TRBJ2-3 and V is TRBV27; D possibly uses TRBD1 or TRBD2 (5 bases each). V was cut by 6 bases and J by 1 base, with 17 bases left in between. The V gene's germline CDR1 is MNHEY and CDR2 SMNVEV (reference sequence). The CDR3 covers 16 residues. CDR3 loop: CASRLAGTAGTDTQYF. The CDR3 DNA is TGTGCCAGCAGACTCGCCGGGACCGCCGGCACAGATACGCAGTATTTT.

The genes are TRBV7-2 and TRBJ2-1, with D possibly being TRBD1 (5 bases). Germline assignment: CDR1 SGHTA and CDR2 FQGNSA. Trimming took 0 bases from V and 1 from J, leaving 16 bases between them. The CDR3 runs to 18 residues. The CDR3 bases are TGTGCCAGCAGCTTAGCGTTCAGCCAGGGAATTTCCTACAATGAGCAGTTCTTC. Protein sequence: CASSLAFSQGISYNEQFF.

The chain uses TRBV7-3 and TRBJ2-3, with a tentative D call TRBD2 (6 bases). This CDR3 comprises 15 residues. Germline V gives CDR1 SGHTA, CDR2 FQGTGA. Trimming took 11 bases from V and 3 from J, leaving 21 bases between them. CDR3 nucleotide sequence: TGTGCCGGACGTGACTTGGCGGGATGGACAGATACGCAGTATTTT. It encodes CAGRDLAGWTDTQYF.

This clone was seen a few times. The rearrangement uses TRBV5-1 and TRBJ1-3; 9 bases agree with TRBD1. The trim removed 4 bases at V and 4 bases at J, leaving 9 bases unmatched. Per germline, CDR1 SGHRS and CDR2 YFSETQ. The CDR3 has 16 residues. Written as DNA, the CDR3 is TGCGCCAGCAGCGTGACCGGGACAGGGTACGGAAACACCATATATTTT. Amino acid sequence: CASSVTGTGYGNTIYF.

This clone is a singleton in its sample. The J gene is TRBJ1-5, the V gene TRBV19, with D possibly being TRBD1 (6 bases). Germline V gene data show CDR1 as LNHDA and CDR2 as SQIVND (reference sequence). CDR3 length equals 17 residues. Trimming left V 8 bases short and J 2 bases short, with 22 bases between. The CDR3 DNA is TGTGCCAGTCTCTCAGGGGCAGGAGGACCTCGCAATCAGCCCCAGCATTTT. Translating gives CASLSGAGGPRNQPQHF.

The chain has TRBV5-4 and TRBJ2-2, with D perhaps matching TRBD2 (6 bases). CDR3 length equals 16 residues. Trimming removed 5 bases from V and 5 bases from J, with 19 bases in between. Germline V gene data show CDR1 as SGHNT and CDR2 as YYREEE (reference sequence). CDR3 sequence (DNA): TGTGCCAGCAGTCGAGGGCTACTAGGAGGGACCGGGGAGCTGTTTTTT. This encodes CASSRGLLGGTGELFF.

The V gene is TRBV29-1, the J gene TRBJ2-1; 8 nucleotides match TRBD2. The CDR3 is made up of 18 amino acids. Germline V gene sequence: CDR1 SQVTM, CDR2 ANQGSEA. V shed 2 bases, J shed 2 bases, and the junction held 14 bases outside the gene matches. The CDR3 region has the DNA TGCAGCGTTGAATACCCAAGAAGGCGGGGGGCTACCTACAATGAGCAGTTCTTC. Translation: CSVEYPRRRGATYNEQFF.

This clone was recorded only once. The rearrangement links TRBV18 to TRBJ2-7; TRBD1 matches 8 bases. The CDR3 has 14 amino acids. V dropped 2 bases and J dropped 5; count of bases not matched to a gene: 5. Germline values: CDR1 KGHSH, CDR2 LQKENI. CDR3 sequence (DNA): TGTGCCAGCTCACCATCCAGGGGGCAAGACGAGCAGTACTTC. This translates into CASSPSRGQDEQYF.